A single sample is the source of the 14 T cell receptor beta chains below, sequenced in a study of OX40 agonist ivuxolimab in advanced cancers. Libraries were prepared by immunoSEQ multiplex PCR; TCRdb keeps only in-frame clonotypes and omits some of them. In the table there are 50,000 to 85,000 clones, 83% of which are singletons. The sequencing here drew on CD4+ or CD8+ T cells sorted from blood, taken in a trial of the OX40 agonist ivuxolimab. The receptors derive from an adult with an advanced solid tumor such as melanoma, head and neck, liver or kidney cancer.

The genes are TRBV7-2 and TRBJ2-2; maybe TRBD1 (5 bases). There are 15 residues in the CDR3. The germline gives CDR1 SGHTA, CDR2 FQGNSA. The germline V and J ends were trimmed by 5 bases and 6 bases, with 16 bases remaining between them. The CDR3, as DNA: TGTGCCAGCAGCCTCACGTCAGGGTTTCCCGGGGAGCTGTTTTTT. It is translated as CASSLTSGFPGELFF.

The CDR3 region has the DNA TGTGCCACCAGCAGAGGGAATCAGCCCCAGCATTTT. Translated, it gives CATSRGNQPQHF. The chain is built from TRBV15 and TRBJ1-5; D is ambiguous. CDR1 and CDR2 from the germline V gene are LNHNV and YYDKDF (reference sequence). The V and J ends lost 1 base and 4 bases respectively, with 2 bases between them. The CDR3 extends over 12 amino acids. Based on the CDR3 plus reference TRBV15 and TRBJ1-5, the full variable domain is DAMVIQNPRYQVTQFGKPVTLSCSQTLNHNVMYWYQQKSSQAPKLLFHYYDKDFNNEADTPDNFQSRRPNTSFCFLDIRSPGLGDTAMYLCATSRGNQPQHFGDGTRLSIL.

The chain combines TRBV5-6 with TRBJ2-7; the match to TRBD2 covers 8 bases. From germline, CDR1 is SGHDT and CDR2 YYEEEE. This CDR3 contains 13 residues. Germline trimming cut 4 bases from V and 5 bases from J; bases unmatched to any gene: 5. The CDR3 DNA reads TGTGCCAGCAGCCAATTGACTAGCGACGAGCAGTACTTC. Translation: CASSQLTSDEQYF. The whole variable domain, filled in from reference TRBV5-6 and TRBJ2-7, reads DAGVTQSPTHLIKTRGQQVTLRCSPKSGHDTVSWYQQALGQGPQFIFQYYEEEERQRGNFPDRFSGHQFPNYSSELNVNALLLGDSALYLCASSQLTSDEQYFGPGTRLTVT.

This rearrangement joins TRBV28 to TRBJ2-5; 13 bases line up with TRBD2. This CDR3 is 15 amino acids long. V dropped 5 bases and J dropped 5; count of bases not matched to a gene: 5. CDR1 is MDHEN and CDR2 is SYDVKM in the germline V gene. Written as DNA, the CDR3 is TGTGCCAGCAGTCGGCAGACTAGCGGGAGGGAGACCCAGTACTTC. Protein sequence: CASSRQTSGRETQYF.

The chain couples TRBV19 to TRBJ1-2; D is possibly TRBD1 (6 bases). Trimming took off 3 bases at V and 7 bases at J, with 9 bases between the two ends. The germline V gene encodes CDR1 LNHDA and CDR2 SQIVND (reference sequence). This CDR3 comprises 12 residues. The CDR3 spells CASSMGGLGYTF. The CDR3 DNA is TGTGCCAGTAGTATGGGGGGCCTTGGCTACACCTTC.

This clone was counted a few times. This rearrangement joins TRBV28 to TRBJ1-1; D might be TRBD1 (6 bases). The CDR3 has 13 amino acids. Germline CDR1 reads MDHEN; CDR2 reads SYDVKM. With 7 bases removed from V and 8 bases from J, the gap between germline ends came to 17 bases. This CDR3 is CASIQPPGTEAFF. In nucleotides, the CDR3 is TGTGCCAGCATCCAACCCCCCGGGACAGAAGCTTTCTTT. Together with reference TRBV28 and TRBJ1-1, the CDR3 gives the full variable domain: DVKVTQSSRYLVKRTGEKVFLECVQDMDHENMFWYRQDPGLGLRLIYFSYDVKMKEKGDIPEGYSVSREKKERFSLILESASTNQTSMYLCASIQPPGTEAFFGQGTRLTVV.

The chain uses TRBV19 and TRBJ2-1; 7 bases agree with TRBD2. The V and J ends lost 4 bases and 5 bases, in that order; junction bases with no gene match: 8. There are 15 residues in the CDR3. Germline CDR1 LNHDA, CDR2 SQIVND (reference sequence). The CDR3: CASSTLTSRDNEQFF. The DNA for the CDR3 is TGTGCCAGTAGTACCCTGACTAGCAGAGACAATGAGCAGTTCTTC.

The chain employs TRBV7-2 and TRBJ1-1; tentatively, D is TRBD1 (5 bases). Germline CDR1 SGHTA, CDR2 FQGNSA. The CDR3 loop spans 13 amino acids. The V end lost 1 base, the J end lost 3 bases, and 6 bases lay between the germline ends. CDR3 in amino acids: CASSLGGDTEAFF. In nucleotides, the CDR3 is TGTGCCAGCAGCTTAGGAGGGGACACTGAAGCTTTCTTT.

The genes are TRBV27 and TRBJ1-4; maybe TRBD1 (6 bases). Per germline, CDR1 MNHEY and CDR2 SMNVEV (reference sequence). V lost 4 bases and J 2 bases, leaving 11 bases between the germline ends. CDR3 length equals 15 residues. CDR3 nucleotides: TGTGCCAGCAGTTCGAACAGGGCGACTAATGAAAAACTGTTTTTT. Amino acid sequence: CASSSNRATNEKLFF. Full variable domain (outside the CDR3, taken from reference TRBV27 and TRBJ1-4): EAQVTQNPRYLITVTGKKLTVTCSQNMNHEYMSWYRQDPGLGLRQIYYSMNVEVTDKGDVPEGYKVSRKEKRNFPLILESPSPNQTSLYFCASSSNRATNEKLFFGSGTQLSVL.

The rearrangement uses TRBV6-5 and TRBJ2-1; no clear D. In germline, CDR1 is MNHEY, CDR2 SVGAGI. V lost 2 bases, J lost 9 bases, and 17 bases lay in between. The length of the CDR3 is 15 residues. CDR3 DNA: TGTGCCAGCAGTTACGTTCGACGTGGACCGGGTGAGCAGTTCTTC. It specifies CASSYVRRGPGEQFF.

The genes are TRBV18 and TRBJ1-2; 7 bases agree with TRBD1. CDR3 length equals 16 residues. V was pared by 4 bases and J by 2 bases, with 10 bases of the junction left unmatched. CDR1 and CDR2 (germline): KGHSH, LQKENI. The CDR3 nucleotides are TGTGCCAGCTCACGGGGGTCCTCAGGGGGAAACTATGGCTACACCTTC. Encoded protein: CASSRGSSGGNYGYTF.

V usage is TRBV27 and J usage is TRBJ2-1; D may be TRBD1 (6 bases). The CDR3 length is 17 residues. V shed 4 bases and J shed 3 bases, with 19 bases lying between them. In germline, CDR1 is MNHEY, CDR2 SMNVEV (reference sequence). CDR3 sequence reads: CASSSGRGRTDYNEQFF. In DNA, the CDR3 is TGTGCCAGCAGTTCCGGACGTGGACGGACAGACTACAATGAGCAGTTCTTC.

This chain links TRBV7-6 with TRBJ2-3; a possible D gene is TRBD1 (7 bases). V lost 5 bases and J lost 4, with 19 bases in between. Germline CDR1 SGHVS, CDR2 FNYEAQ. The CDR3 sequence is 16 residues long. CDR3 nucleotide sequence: TGTGCCAGCAGCCCCCGGAGGGACAGACTTTCAGATACGCAGTATTTT. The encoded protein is CASSPRRDRLSDTQYF.

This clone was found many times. The CDR3 here is CASTPGWQMRGYTF. CDR3 sequence (DNA): TGTGCCAGCACCCCTGGATGGCAGATGCGTGGCTACACCTTC. This sequence joins TRBV6-5 and TRBJ1-2; D is uncertain. Trimming pared 7 bases from V and 7 bases from J, leaving 19 bases between. CDR3 length equals 14 residues. The germline gives CDR1 MNHEY, CDR2 SVGAGI.